One sample yielded the 6 T cell receptor beta chains listed below, sequenced in a study of beta chain features in type 1 diabetes. Regarding the study as a whole: A moderate, significant TCRB CDR3 shortening appeared in type 1 diabetes across four CD4+ subsets.

No cognate antigen is known for these TCRs. Expressed TCRB transcripts were sequenced because the isolated RNA had all been reverse transcribed beforehand. TCRdb keeps only in-frame clones here, not all; method: immunoSEQ multiplex PCR. The data hold 150,000 to 200,000 clones, with roughly 59% observed a single time. Sequencing was performed on naive CD4+ T cells from blood. The receptors stem from a man aged 25 to 40 with type 1 diabetes.

This chain links TRBV30 with TRBJ1-4; perhaps TRBD1 as D (6 bases). This CDR3 has 14 amino acids. CDR1 and CDR2 (germline): GTSNPN, SVGIG (reference sequence). CDR3 bases: TGTGCTCAGGGGATCGGGGCAACTAATGAAAAACTGTTTTTT. Translating it yields CAQGIGATNEKLFF.

This clone has just a few counts. The chain uses TRBV30 and TRBJ2-1; TRBD1 agrees at 11 bases. This CDR3 has 13 amino acids. Germline V gene lookup returns CDR1 GTSNPN and CDR2 SVGIG (reference sequence). J was trimmed by 9 bases and V by 3 bases; bases with no gene match: 4. CDR3 loop: CAWSGQGATEQFF. The CDR3 coding sequence is TGTGCCTGGAGCGGACAGGGGGCGACTGAGCAGTTCTTC.

This chain uses TRBV11-2 with TRBJ1-1; D may be TRBD1 (5 bases). Trimming took 2 bases from V and 11 from J, leaving 12 bases between them. The CDR3 sequence is 12 residues long. CDR1 SGHAT and CDR2 FQNNGV come from the germline V gene. This CDR3 is CASSLSGAAAFF. The CDR3 bases are TGTGCCAGCAGCTTATCCGGGGCTGCCGCTTTCTTT.

A note on this clone: One junction end disagrees with the germline gene, perhaps due to a read error. V is TRBV7-7 and J is TRBJ2-5; 8 bases align to TRBD2. From germline, CDR1 is SSHAT and CDR2 FNYEAQ (reference sequence). CDR3 length equals 15 residues. This CDR3 reads CASSPLGLGRETQYF. The CDR3 DNA is TGTGCTAGCAGCCCCTTGGGACTAGGAAGAGAGACCCAGTACTTC.

This clone was counted only a few times. The chain uses TRBV9 and TRBJ2-5; D uncertain. V lost 3 bases, J lost 7 bases, and 10 bases lay in between. The CDR3 has 12 amino acids. CDR1 is SGDLS, CDR2 YYNGEE, per germline. The CDR3 DNA reads TGTGCCAGCAGCGCGGACGACTGGACCCAGTACTTC. It is translated as CASSADDWTQYF.

This clone has a handful of counts. CDR3 bases: TGTGCCAGCACCCTCCATTACTCAGGGCACAATGAGCAGTTCTTC. Translating it yields CASTLHYSGHNEQFF. The rearrangement links TRBV7-2 to TRBJ2-1, with TRBD1 as a possible D gene (5 bases). The CDR3 sequence is 15 residues long. The V end lost 7 bases, the J end lost 5 bases, and 18 bases lay between the germline ends. The germline V gene encodes CDR1 SGHTA and CDR2 FQGNSA. The full variable domain, its missing parts supplied by reference TRBV7-2 and TRBJ2-1, is GAGVSQSPSNKVTEKGKDVELRCDPISGHTALYWYRQSLGQGLEFLIYFQGNSAPDKSGLPSDRFSAERTGGSVSTLTIQRTQQEDSAVYLCASTLHYSGHNEQFFGPGTRLTVL.